These 18 T cell receptor beta chains were all obtained from the same sample, sequenced in a study of T cells after somatic rescue of genetic block. Using immunoSEQ multiplex PCR, the repertoire was profiled, and TCRdb retains in-frame clones only, with some absent. The data show around 100,000 clones, 90% to 95% seen once. The material sequenced was peripheral blood mononuclear cells (PBMCs). These receptors were taken from a woman aged 18-29 years.

About this clone itself: Other DNA sequences in the same sample also yield this CDR3. The chain employs TRBV5-1 and TRBJ1-5, with no clear D. The V end lost 0 bases, the J end lost 0 bases, and 7 bases lay between the germline ends. The germline V gene encodes CDR1 SGHRS and CDR2 YFSETQ. The CDR3 has 15 amino acids. The CDR3 DNA reads as TGCGCCAGCAGCTTGGCCGGCAATAGCAATCAGCCCCAGCATTTT. Protein: CASSLAGNSNQPQHF.

This rearrangement joins TRBV9 to TRBJ1-1; D uncertain. Trimming cost V 4 bases and J 1 base, with 8 bases left between them. Germline V gene data show CDR1 as SGDLS and CDR2 as YYNGEE. This CDR3 comprises 13 residues. The DNA for the CDR3 is TGTGCCAGCAGCCAGCTATCGAACACTGAAGCTTTCTTT. This sequence encodes CASSQLSNTEAFF.

The chain recombines TRBV6-5 with TRBJ1-2, with TRBD1 as a possible D gene (5 bases). Per germline, CDR1 MNHEY and CDR2 SVGAGI. The CDR3 loop spans 13 amino acids. V dropped 2 bases and J dropped 6 bases, with 10 bases sitting between them. CDR3 amino acids: CASSYGAGDGYTF. The CDR3 coding sequence is TGTGCCAGCAGTTACGGGGCAGGAGATGGCTACACCTTC.

V and J are TRBV5-6 and TRBJ1-2; 7 positions match TRBD1. The germline CDR1 and CDR2 sequences are SGHDT and YYEEEE. V shed 4 bases, J shed 8 bases, and the junction held 14 bases outside the gene matches. This CDR3 comprises 15 residues. The CDR3 sequence is CASSTLRGTEFGYTF. CDR3 DNA: TGTGCCAGCAGCACCCTTCGAGGGACAGAATTCGGCTACACCTTC.

The genes are TRBV10-3 and TRBJ2-1; 10 nucleotides line up with TRBD2. The germline gives CDR1 ENHRY, CDR2 SYGVKD. This CDR3 has 13 amino acids. V lost 10 bases, J lost 2 bases, and 2 bases stayed unmatched. CDR3 amino acids: CATSGGAYNEQFF. The CDR3 nucleotides read TGTGCCACCAGCGGGGGGGCCTACAATGAGCAGTTCTTC.

V gene TRBV6-1 combines with J gene TRBJ2-5; D is perhaps TRBD1 (6 bases). Germline CDR1 and CDR2: MNHNS and SASEGT. The CDR3 extends over 16 amino acids. The V end was cut by 4 bases, the J end by 5 bases, with 20 bases between. CDR3 sequence: CASSGVGGPRSETQYF. In nucleotides, the CDR3 is TGTGCCAGCAGTGGAGTAGGGGGACCAAGGTCGGAGACCCAGTACTTC.

The chain couples TRBV5-8 to TRBJ1-5, with D perhaps matching TRBD1 (5 bases). This CDR3 is 13 amino acids long. CDR1 is SGHTS and CDR2 is YDEGEE in the germline V gene. V was pared by 0 bases and J by 7 bases, with 8 bases between. CDR3 in DNA: TGTGCCAGCAGCTTGGGAGGGGACCAGCCCCAGCATTTT. Its translation: CASSLGGDQPQHF.

The chain joins TRBV4-2 to TRBJ1-5; no clear D. Trimming took off 0 bases at V and 6 bases at J, with 12 bases between the two ends. This CDR3 has 15 amino acids. Germline V gives CDR1 LGHNA, CDR2 YNFKEQ. CDR3 sequence: CASSQDLEESQPQHF. In DNA, the CDR3 is TGTGCCAGCAGCCAAGATTTGGAGGAGAGTCAGCCCCAGCATTTT.

The chain joins TRBV7-3 to TRBJ1-6; D unclear. The length of the CDR3 is 14 residues. Germline V gene lookup returns CDR1 SGHTA and CDR2 FQGTGA. V was cut by 2 bases and J by 7 bases, with 9 bases left in between. CDR3 sequence (DNA): TGTGCCAGCAGCTTAGTCCTTGGAAATTCACCCCTCCACTTT. Its translation: CASSLVLGNSPLHF.

This clone was seen only a few times. The V gene is TRBV6-4, the J gene TRBJ2-3; 7 bases align to TRBD1. The trim removed 2 bases at V and 2 bases at J, leaving 7 bases unmatched. The germline V gene encodes CDR1 MRHNA and CDR2 SNTAGT. The CDR3 covers 16 residues. The CDR3 protein is CASSDGSGQHTDTQYF. For the CDR3, the DNA is TGTGCCAGCAGTGACGGTTCGGGACAGCACACAGATACGCAGTATTTT.

The rearrangement uses TRBV28 and TRBJ2-1, with D uncertain. This CDR3 spans 12 amino acids. Germline V lookup: CDR1 MDHEN, CDR2 SYDVKM. The V gene lost 3 bases and the J gene lost 7 bases, with 7 bases spanning the gap. DNA for the CDR3: TGTGCCAGCAGTTTTGGGGAAAATGAGCAGTTCTTC. Protein product: CASSFGENEQFF.

The chain employs TRBV19 and TRBJ1-5, with 7 bases that match TRBD1. The CDR3 runs 14 residues. Germline V gene lookup returns CDR1 LNHDA and CDR2 SQIVND (reference sequence). V shed 3 bases and J 5 bases; nucleotides not matched to a gene: 4. In DNA, the CDR3 is TGTGCCAGTAGTATGGGGGACAGTTATCAGCCCCAGCATTTT. This codes for CASSMGDSYQPQHF.

The gene calls are TRBV2 and TRBJ1-1; D is unresolved. Looked up from germline, CDR1 is SNHLY and CDR2 is FYNNEI. V was shortened by 4 bases and J by 0 bases, with 6 bases between the two germline ends. The CDR3 consists of 13 residues. CDR3 in DNA: TGTGCCAGCAGTGCAGACATGAACACTGAAGCTTTCTTT. Translated: CASSADMNTEAFF.

The chain recombines TRBV5-1 with TRBJ2-4; no clear D gene. V was trimmed by 1 base and J by 0 bases, leaving 8 bases between them. This CDR3 has 15 amino acids. Germline V CDR1 and CDR2: SGHRS, YFSETQ. The CDR3 spells CASSLTLLAKNIQYF. CDR3 sequence (DNA): TGCGCCAGCAGCTTGACTTTGCTAGCCAAAAACATTCAGTACTTC.

The rearrangement uses TRBV6-6 and TRBJ2-3, with 8 bases aligning to TRBD2. The V gene's germline CDR1 is MNHNY and CDR2 SVGAGI (reference sequence). This CDR3 is built from 16 residues. Unmatched junction bases numbered 10, after V lost 6 bases and J lost 2 bases. As DNA, the CDR3 is TGTGCCAGCAGCAACGAGCGGGGGCCTCTCACAGATACGCAGTATTTT. Residues: CASSNERGPLTDTQYF.

The rearrangement joins TRBV2 to TRBJ1-2; weak D call: TRBD1 (5 bases). Germline lookup yields CDR1 SNHLY and CDR2 FYNNEI. The CDR3 is 11 amino acids. The ends were cut back, 7 bases at V and 7 bases at J, with 10 bases in the middle. CDR3 in DNA: TGTGCCAGCATTGGGAGGGGTGGCTACACCTTC. This encodes CASIGRGGYTF.

The chain joins TRBV11-3 to TRBJ2-7; 10 bases map to TRBD1. This CDR3 is built from 15 residues. Germline lookup yields CDR1 SGHNT and CDR2 YENEEA. V gave up 4 bases and J gave up 1 base; unmatched junction bases: 4. CDR3: CASSSGTGASYEQYF. CDR3 sequence (DNA): TGTGCCAGCAGCTCCGGGACAGGGGCTTCCTACGAGCAGTACTTC.

The chain uses TRBV9 and TRBJ2-6, with 8 bases matching TRBD2. CDR1 is SGDLS, CDR2 YYNGEE, per germline. This CDR3 contains 15 residues. With V trimmed by 2 bases and J by 4 bases, 2 bases remained unmatched. DNA of the CDR3: TGTGCCAGCAGCGTCGGGGGGGAAGGGGCCAACGTCCTGACTTTC. Residues: CASSVGGEGANVLTF.